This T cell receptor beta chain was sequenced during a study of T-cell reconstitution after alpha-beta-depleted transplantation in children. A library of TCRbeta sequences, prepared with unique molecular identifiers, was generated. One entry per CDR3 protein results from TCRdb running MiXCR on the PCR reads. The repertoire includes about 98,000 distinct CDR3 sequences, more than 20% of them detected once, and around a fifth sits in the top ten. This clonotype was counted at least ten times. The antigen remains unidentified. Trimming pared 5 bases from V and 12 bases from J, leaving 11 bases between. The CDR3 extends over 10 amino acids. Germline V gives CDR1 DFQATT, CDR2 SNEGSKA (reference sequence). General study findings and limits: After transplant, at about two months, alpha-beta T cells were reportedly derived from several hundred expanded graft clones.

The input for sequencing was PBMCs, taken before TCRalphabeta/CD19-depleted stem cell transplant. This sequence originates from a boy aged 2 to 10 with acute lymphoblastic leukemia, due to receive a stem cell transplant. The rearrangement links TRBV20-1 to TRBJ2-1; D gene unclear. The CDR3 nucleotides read TGCAGTGCTGGCCCCGCTACGCAGTTCTTC. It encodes CSAGPATQFF.